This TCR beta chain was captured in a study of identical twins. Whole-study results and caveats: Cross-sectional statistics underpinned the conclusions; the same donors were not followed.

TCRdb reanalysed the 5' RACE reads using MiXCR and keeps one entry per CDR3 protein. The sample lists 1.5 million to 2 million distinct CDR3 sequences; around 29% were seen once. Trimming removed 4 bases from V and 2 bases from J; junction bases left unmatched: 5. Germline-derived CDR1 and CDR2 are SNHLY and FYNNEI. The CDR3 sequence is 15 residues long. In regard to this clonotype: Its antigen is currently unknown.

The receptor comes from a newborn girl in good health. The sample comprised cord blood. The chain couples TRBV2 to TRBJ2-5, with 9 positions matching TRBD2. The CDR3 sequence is CASSAFSGGQETQYF. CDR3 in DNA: TGTGCCAGCAGTGCCTTTAGCGGGGGTCAAGAGACCCAGTACTTC.